This T cell receptor beta chain was identified during a study of blood T cell repertoires in COVID-19. In the study overall: Whether acute or convalescent, the COVID-19 samples came from the United States, Italy and Spain.

Clones were sequenced by immunoSEQ multiplex PCR, and TCRdb holds only the in-frame ones, with some missing. Of 150,000 to 200,000 clones in the sample, about 86% were seen once. The CDR3 spans 16 residues. Per the germline V gene, CDR1 is SEHNR and CDR2 is FQNEAQ (reference sequence). V was pared by 4 bases and J by 3 bases, with 18 bases between. The genes are TRBV7-9 and TRBJ1-2; tentatively, D is TRBD1 (6 bases). The receptor was derived from a woman aged 80 or over in a cohort sampled during active or convalescent COVID-19. The sequenced sample consisted of peripheral blood. The CDR3 DNA reads TGTGCCAGCAGCTCACAGAGCGGGGGGACATACTATGGCTACACCTTC. Its protein product is CASSSQSGGTYYGYTF.